Below are 9 T cell receptor beta chains sequenced from a single sample in a study of blood T cell repertoires in COVID-19. TCRdb keeps only in-frame clones here, not all; method: immunoSEQ multiplex PCR. Of about 55,000 clones listed, about 90% are singletons. The sequencing sample was made of peripheral blood. Source of these receptors: a man aged 55 to 70 with active COVID-19.

The chain recombines TRBV27 with TRBJ1-1; 7 bases are a match to TRBD1. Germline V gene lookup returns CDR1 MNHEY and CDR2 SMNVEV (reference sequence). V was pared by 5 bases and J by 3 bases, with 3 bases of the junction left unmatched. The CDR3 loop spans 13 amino acids. In DNA, the CDR3 is TGTGCCAGCAGTATCGGACAGGACACTGAAGCTTTCTTT. Translating it yields CASSIGQDTEAFF.

V usage is TRBV3-1 (or the pseudogene TRBV3-2) and J usage is TRBJ2-5, with 7 bases aligning to TRBD2. The CDR3 extends over 16 amino acids. The germline gives CDR1 LGHDT, CDR2 YNNKEL (reference sequence). Trimming removed 6 bases from V and 5 bases from J; junction bases left unmatched: 15. The CDR3 coding sequence is TGTGCCAGCAGTCCTACTAGCGCGGCCCGGGGCGAGACCCAGTACTTC. It encodes CASSPTSAARGETQYF.

The V gene is TRBV30, the J gene TRBJ1-2; D not resolved. Trimming removed 0 bases at V and 4 bases at J, with 6 bases between. CDR3 length: 12 amino acids. The germline CDR1 and CDR2 sequences are GTSNPN and SVGIG (reference sequence). CDR3 in DNA: TGTGCCTGGAGTGTTCTGCGCTATGGCTACACCTTC. This gives the protein CAWSVLRYGYTF. The full variable domain, its missing parts supplied by reference TRBV30 and TRBJ1-2, is SQTIHQWPATLVQPVGSPLSLECTVEGTSNPNLYWYRQAAGRGLQLLFYSVGIGQISSEVPQNLSASRPQDRQFILSSKKLLLSDSGFYLCAWSVLRYGYTFGSGTRLTVV.

The J gene is TRBJ2-7, the V gene TRBV6-5, with D unresolved. V gave up 7 bases and J gave up 2 bases, with 18 bases separating them. Germline V gene lookup returns CDR1 MNHEY and CDR2 SVGAGI. The CDR3 has 15 amino acids. The CDR3, as DNA: TGTGCCAGCACCTACCGGCAGGAACTTCCCTACGAGCAGTACTTC. Translating gives CASTYRQELPYEQYF.

This chain links TRBV2 with TRBJ1-5; no firm D call. V dropped 8 bases and J dropped 0 bases, with 8 bases sitting between them. The length of the CDR3 is 13 residues. CDR1 SNHLY and CDR2 FYNNEI come from the germline V gene. The CDR3 bases are TGTGCCAGCGGCAGTTATAGCAATCAGCCCCAGCATTTT. This sequence encodes CASGSYSNQPQHF.

This chain links TRBV4-1 with TRBJ2-7; TRBD1 aligns across 8 bases. Germline V gene sequence: CDR1 MGHRA, CDR2 YSYEKL. The CDR3 is 15 amino acids. Germline trimming cut 4 bases from V and 5 bases from J; bases unmatched to any gene: 10. The CDR3 protein is CASSPREGQGHEQYF. In DNA form, the CDR3 reads TGCGCCAGCAGCCCTCGCGAAGGACAGGGCCACGAGCAGTACTTC.

CDR3 residues: CASSQIAGGTTDTQYF. The CDR3 DNA follows: TGTGCCAGCAGCCAAATAGCGGGAGGTACCACAGATACGCAGTATTTT. The rearrangement links TRBV7-2 to TRBJ2-3; TRBD2 aligns across 10 bases. Germline CDR1 reads SGHTA; CDR2 reads FQGNSA. The CDR3 extends over 16 amino acids. The ends lost 5 bases at V and 2 bases at J; junction bases unmatched: 7. The full variable domain, in which reference TRBV7-2 and TRBJ2-3 provide the parts outside the CDR3, is GAGVSQSPSNKVTEKGKDVELRCDPISGHTALYWYRQSLGQGLEFLIYFQGNSAPDKSGLPSDRFSAERTGGSVSTLTIQRTQQEDSAVYLCASSQIAGGTTDTQYFGPGTRLTVL.

The chain has TRBV29-1 and TRBJ1-2, with 9 bases identical to TRBD1. V gave up 3 bases and J gave up 4 bases; unmatched junction bases: 9. Looked up from germline, CDR1 is SQVTM and CDR2 is ANQGSEA. This CDR3 contains 15 residues. CDR3 nucleotides: TGCAGCGTTGATCGGCTGGGACAGGGAACCTATGGCTACACCTTC. This codes for CSVDRLGQGTYGYTF.

The rearrangement uses TRBV5-1 and TRBJ2-1; D perhaps matches TRBD1 (5 bases). V was shortened by 0 bases and J by 2 bases, with 6 bases between the two germline ends. CDR3 length: 14 amino acids. Germline CDR1 is SGHRS and CDR2 is YFSETQ. The DNA for the CDR3 is TGCGCCAGCAGCTTGGCAGGGACCTACAATGAGCAGTTCTTC. Amino acid sequence: CASSLAGTYNEQFF.